This TCR beta chain was sequenced in a study of T cells in Graves' hyperthyroidism and ophthalmopathy. Study-wide points: Ophthalmopathy cases were set apart from stable hyperthyroidism by a 13 V-J model. Most expanded thyroid clonotypes above 0.001 also appeared in blood.

Regarding this clonotype: What it binds is not known. A much larger clone differs by one base, so this may be a read error.

It was considered stable Graves' hyperthyroidism when ophthalmopathy did not progress within 18 months. Newly diagnosed hyperthyroidism, duration under 2 months, in patients aged 18 to 65. The length of the CDR3 is 13 residues. The germline V gene encodes CDR1 MNHNS and CDR2 SASEGT. The TCR beta CDR3 regions underwent amplification using RNA transcripts as the source. A set of HTBI primers served as the primers for a first-round RT-PCR of the TCR CDR3. From the multiplex PCR reads, TCRdb called clonotypes with MiXCR, one entry per CDR3 protein. Of over 500,000 distinct CDR3 sequences detected, around 15% appear once; the ten largest clones hold around 13%.

The sequencing sample was made of blood. The V gene is TRBV6-1, the J gene TRBJ1-1; D remains unclear. This clonotype was obtained from a middle-aged woman with Graves' hyperthyroidism. This CDR3 is CASNEPTNTEAFF. CDR3 nucleotide sequence: TGTGCCAGCAATGAACCCACGAACACTGAAGCTTTCTTT.